These 25 T cell receptor beta chains came from one sample sequenced in a study of blood T cell repertoires in COVID-19. Some clones are missing from TCRdb's copy, which holds only in-frame ones; the method was immunoSEQ multiplex PCR. The sample records tens of thousands of clones, about 74% being singletons. The sequenced sample was peripheral blood. The source is a man in his 70s with COVID-19, enrolled during active disease.

The rearrangement joins TRBV28 to TRBJ1-1; no clear D. Per the germline V gene, CDR1 is MDHEN and CDR2 is SYDVKM. V was pared by 5 bases and J by 5 bases, with 21 bases between. The CDR3 extends over 16 amino acids. The CDR3 sequence is CASSQAGGRGRTEAFF. The CDR3 region has the DNA TGTGCCAGCAGTCAGGCCGGAGGGCGGGGTAGGACTGAAGCTTTCTTT.

This clone has more than one count but fewer than ten. The CDR3 sequence is CASSPLRYETQYF. CDR3 DNA: TGTGCCAGCAGTCCCCTGCGATACGAGACCCAGTACTTC. The chain uses TRBV27 and TRBJ2-5; D is uncertain. There are 13 residues in the CDR3. From germline, CDR1 is MNHEY and CDR2 SMNVEV (reference sequence). The V end was cut by 5 bases, the J end by 5 bases, with 12 bases between.

The chain is built from TRBV6-5 and TRBJ1-2; D gene ambiguous. With 6 bases removed from V and 8 bases from J, the gap between germline ends came to 10 bases. The CDR3 runs to 11 residues. In germline, CDR1 is MNHEY, CDR2 SVGAGI. CDR3 sequence: CASSSPRGYTF. DNA for the CDR3: TGTGCCAGCAGCTCGCCCCGGGGCTACACCTTC.

The CDR3 region has the DNA TGCAGTGCTAGTATGCGGTCCGGGGAGCTGTTTTTT. Encoded protein: CSASMRSGELFF. J is TRBJ2-2 and V is TRBV20-1; D uncertain. The V gene's germline CDR1 is DFQATT and CDR2 SNEGSKA (reference sequence). The CDR3 has 12 amino acids. Trimming cost V 3 bases and J 6 bases, with 8 bases left between them.

Within the sample, this clone is medium-sized (0.01 to 0.1%). The chain employs TRBV28 and TRBJ1-1; TRBD1 might be the D (6 bases). Germline assignment: CDR1 MDHEN and CDR2 SYDVKM. V shed 2 bases and J shed 3 bases, with 13 bases lying between them. The CDR3 length is 15 residues. The CDR3 bases are TGTGCCAGCAGTTTACTGGGCAGGGGTGACACTGAAGCTTTCTTT. It yields the protein CASSLLGRGDTEAFF.

V usage is TRBV20-1 and J usage is TRBJ2-1; 10 nucleotides line up with TRBD2. The CDR3 has 15 residues. Germline lookup yields CDR1 DFQATT and CDR2 SNEGSKA (reference sequence). V was clipped by 3 bases and J by 4 bases; unmatched bases: 6. This chain's CDR3 is CSASGGLAVYNEQFF. CDR3 DNA sequence: TGCAGTGCTAGTGGTGGACTAGCGGTATACAATGAGCAGTTCTTC.

This clone was found a few times. The chain is built from TRBV4-1 and TRBJ2-3; D perhaps matches TRBD2 (6 bases). V lost 2 bases and J 2 bases, leaving 11 bases between the germline ends. CDR3 length: 15 amino acids. CDR1 and CDR2 (germline): MGHRA, YSYEKL. The CDR3 loop reads CASSQRLVLTDTQYF. Written as DNA, the CDR3 is TGCGCCAGCAGCCAAAGACTAGTCCTCACAGATACGCAGTATTTT.

The gene calls are TRBV9 and TRBJ2-5; 8 bases agree with TRBD2. The CDR3 runs to 14 residues. CDR1 is SGDLS, CDR2 YYNGEE, per germline. Trimming removed 4 bases from V and 3 bases from J; junction bases left unmatched: 5. CDR3 in DNA: TGTGCCAGCAGCCCCGGGAGGGATGAAGAGACCCAGTACTTC. This sequence encodes CASSPGRDEETQYF.

This clone has only a few counts. The genes are TRBV25-1 and TRBJ2-2; D might be TRBD2 (5 bases). This CDR3 is built from 14 residues. Germline values: CDR1 MGHDK, CDR2 SYGVNS. V gave up 7 bases and J gave up 1 base, with 10 bases separating them. The CDR3 is CASKGGLNTGELFF. In DNA form, the CDR3 reads TGTGCCAGCAAGGGCGGACTGAACACCGGGGAGCTGTTTTTT. Together with reference TRBV25-1 and TRBJ2-2, the CDR3 gives the full variable domain: EADIYQTPRYLVIGTGKKITLECSQTMGHDKMYWYQQDPGMELHLIHYSYGVNSTEKGDLSSESTVSRIRTEHFPLTLESARPSHTSQYLCASKGGLNTGELFFGEGSRLTVL.

J is TRBJ2-2 and V is TRBV5-4; D gene uncertain. The V gene's germline CDR1 is SGHNT and CDR2 YYREEE (reference sequence). Trimming pared 4 bases from V and 4 bases from J, leaving 11 bases between. The CDR3 is 14 residues long. The CDR3 nucleotides read TGTGCCAGCAGCCCCCCCGGTTCCACCGGGGAGCTGTTTTTT. It yields the protein CASSPPGSTGELFF.

This clone was seen just once. The chain employs TRBV28 and TRBJ2-3, with 10 positions matching TRBD2. Germline-derived CDR1 and CDR2 are MDHEN and SYDVKM. This CDR3 comprises 18 residues. The V segment lost 2 bases and the J segment 2 bases; nucleotides outside the gene matches: 10. CDR3 coding DNA: TGTGCCAGCAGTTTAGCCCCCTTACTAGCGGGGCTCACAGATACGCAGTATTTT. It translates to CASSLAPLLAGLTDTQYF.

The chain has TRBV6-5 and TRBJ2-2, with D maybe TRBD1 (7 bases). CDR1 MNHEY and CDR2 SVGAGI come from the germline V gene. Trimming removed 8 bases from V and 7 bases from J, with 20 bases in between. This CDR3 is built from 15 residues. The chain's CDR3 is CASQGGQTSGGELFF. The CDR3 DNA is TGTGCCAGCCAGGGGGGACAGACGTCAGGCGGGGAGCTGTTTTTT.

CDR3 protein: CASTTASSYEQYF. Here the CDR3 DNA reads TGTGCCAGCACGACAGCCAGCTCCTACGAGCAGTACTTC. The V gene is TRBV6-5, the J gene TRBJ2-7; a weak D match, TRBD1 (5 bases). The CDR3 contains 13 residues. Germline CDR1 MNHEY, CDR2 SVGAGI. The V end was cut by 7 bases, the J end by 0 bases, with 10 bases between.

This chain joins TRBV4-2 and TRBJ2-1; 14 bases are shared with TRBD2. The V gene end was trimmed by 1 base and the J gene end by 9 bases; junction bases not matched to a gene: 5. There are 16 residues in the CDR3. Per the germline V gene, CDR1 is LGHNA and CDR2 is YNFKEQ. CDR3 DNA: TGTGCCAGCAGCCAAGGACTAGCGGGAGGGCCGGGTGAGCAGTTCTTC. Translation gives CASSQGLAGGPGEQFF.

Only a few counts were recorded for this clone. This sequence joins TRBV6-5 and TRBJ1-1; possible D gene TRBD1, 6 bases. Germline-derived CDR1 and CDR2 are MNHEY and SVGAGI. Trimming took 5 bases from V and 11 from J, leaving 15 bases between them. The CDR3 runs 12 residues. The CDR3, as DNA: TGTGCCAGCAGTCGCGACGGGACAAACGCTTTCTTT. Its translation is CASSRDGTNAFF.

This clone was detected only a few times. The chain carries TRBV14 and TRBJ2-1, with 15 bases identical to TRBD2. The junction had 8 bases not matched to a gene; V was cut back by 4 bases and J by 4 bases. The germline V gene encodes CDR1 SGHDN and CDR2 FVKESK. This CDR3 is 18 amino acids long. The CDR3 DNA is TGTGCCAGCAGCCTCGGACTAGCGGGAGGGCCCGGATACAATGAGCAGTTCTTC. It yields the protein CASSLGLAGGPGYNEQFF.

The rearrangement links TRBV27 to TRBJ1-2; 7 bases agree with TRBD1. CDR1 MNHEY and CDR2 SMNVEV come from the germline V gene (reference sequence). Trimming removed 5 bases from V and 5 bases from J; junction bases left unmatched: 11. The CDR3 totals 15 residues. CDR3 coding DNA: TGTGCCAGCAGTCTGACGGACAGGACCCTTTATGGCTACACCTTC. Amino acids: CASSLTDRTLYGYTF.

V gene TRBV7-3 combines with J gene TRBJ2-2; no clear D. CDR1 is SGHTA and CDR2 is FQGTGA in the germline V gene. CDR3 length: 13 amino acids. V was shortened by 5 bases and J by 5 bases, with 9 bases between the two germline ends. CDR3 amino acids: CASSPSSTGELFF. CDR3 bases: TGTGCCAGCAGCCCGTCGAGTACCGGGGAGCTGTTTTTT.

The chain is built from TRBV6-5 and TRBJ1-3; unclear D gene. Germline loops: CDR1 MNHEY, CDR2 SVGAGI. The CDR3 length is 15 residues. V was cut by 4 bases and J by 1 base, with 11 bases left in between. For the CDR3, the DNA is TGTGCCAGCAGTTCCGCGGGGTCGTCTGGAAACACCATATATTTT. Its translation: CASSSAGSSGNTIYF.

The chain carries TRBV7-8 and TRBJ1-2; 10 bases match TRBD1. Germline trimming cut 0 bases from V and 8 bases from J; bases unmatched to any gene: 3. Germline values: CDR1 SGHVS, CDR2 FQNEAQ. CDR3 length equals 14 residues. CDR3 nucleotides: TGTGCCAGCAGCTTAGCTCGGACAGGGGGAGGCTACACCTTC. Its translation: CASSLARTGGGYTF.

J is TRBJ2-7 and V is TRBV6-2 or TRBV6-3; D is possibly TRBD1 (6 bases). Looked up from germline, CDR1 is MNHEY and CDR2 is SVGEGT. This CDR3 spans 12 amino acids. Trimming removed 5 bases at V and 6 bases at J, with 11 bases between. The CDR3 reads CASSRTVPEQYF. The CDR3 DNA follows: TGTGCCAGCAGTCGGACAGTTCCCGAGCAGTACTTC.

The CDR3 coding sequence is TGTGCCAGCTCACTCACCACCCGGGGCAATGAGCAGTTCTTC. Amino acids: CASSLTTRGNEQFF. This chain uses TRBV18 with TRBJ2-1; the D gene is possibly TRBD2 (5 bases). CDR1 and CDR2 from the germline V gene are KGHSH and LQKENI. CDR3 length: 14 residues. Trimming removed 4 bases at V and 6 bases at J, with 13 bases between.

The chain uses TRBV13 and TRBJ2-6; the D gene is possibly TRBD2 (5 bases). With 5 bases removed from V and 4 bases from J, the gap between germline ends came to 12 bases. Germline lookup yields CDR1 PRHDT and CDR2 FYEKMQ (reference sequence). The CDR3 extends over 15 amino acids. The CDR3 DNA follows: TGTGCCAGCAGCCCGAGAGGGCGCGGGGCCAACGTCCTGACTTTC. Translated: CASSPRGRGANVLTF.

The chain links TRBV5-4 to TRBJ2-2, with TRBD2 matching over 12 bases. V lost 0 bases to trimming and J lost 4 bases; unmatched junction nucleotides: 1. The germline V gene encodes CDR1 SGHNT and CDR2 YYREEE (reference sequence). The CDR3 runs to 16 residues. CDR3 bases: TGTGCCAGCAGCTTGGGGACTAGCGGGGCCACCGGGGAGCTGTTTTTT. Its translation: CASSLGTSGATGELFF.

This clone has a single count. The rearrangement joins TRBV29-1 to TRBJ1-2; D ambiguous. CDR3 size: 12 residues. The V end was cut by 4 bases, the J end by 8 bases, with 14 bases between. Germline V gene lookup returns CDR1 SQVTM and CDR2 ANQGSEA. The CDR3 loop reads CSVGGRRVGYTF. In nucleotides, the CDR3 is TGCAGCGTTGGAGGCCGGCGGGTCGGCTACACCTTC. The variable domain in full, completed from reference TRBV29-1 and TRBJ1-2, reads SAVISQKPSRDICQRGTSLTIQCQVDSQVTMMFWYRQQPGQSLTLIATANQGSEATYESGFVIDKFPISRPNLTFSTLTVSNMSPEDSSIYLCSVGGRRVGYTFGSGTRLTVV.